This T cell receptor beta chain was sequenced during a study of blood T cell repertoires in COVID-19. This clone was counted between two and nine times. Participant ages covered about 18 to 90 years across about 25 US areas. Only in-frame clones appear in the TCRdb table, and some are missing; sequencing was by immunoSEQ multiplex PCR. The data show about 310,000 clones, with 80% to 90% seen just once and roughly 2% held by the top ten. From germline, CDR1 is SNHLY and CDR2 FYNNEI. The V and J ends lost 6 bases and 3 bases, in that order; junction bases with no gene match: 5. The CDR3 extends over 16 amino acids.

The clonotype comes from a man aged 30 to 45 who had recovered from COVID-19. Sample: PBMCs or T cells enriched from blood (not recorded which). This chain links TRBV2 with TRBJ2-6, with TRBD1 matching over 10 bases. CDR3 DNA: TGTGCCAGCAGCAGGACAGGGGGACTTGGGGCCAACGTCCTGACTTTC. Protein sequence: CASSRTGGLGANVLTF.